Below, one T cell receptor beta chain is given with its context. Original processing notes: Amplification with reference gene primers provided the estimates of nucleated cell counts. The protocol was immunoSEQ multiplex PCR, while the TCRdb copy is restricted to in-frame clones and leaves out a portion. V and J calls and clone size are copied from that table; D and trimming were computed from the DNA. This table has 200,000 to 250,000 clones, 75% to 90% appearing once. CDR3 length: 15 residues. V shed 5 bases and J 7 bases; nucleotides not matched to a gene: 7. The V gene's germline CDR1 is SGHAT and CDR2 FQNNGV. The sample belongs to a study of blood T cell repertoires in COVID-19.

This TCR was recovered from a woman between 70 and 85 years old with COVID-19, enrolled during active disease. Sequencing was performed on peripheral blood. V usage is TRBV11-2 and J usage is TRBJ2-3; 12 nucleotides match TRBD1. DNA of the CDR3: TGTGCCAGCAGCCCCGGGACAGGGGGCCTGAATACGCAGTATTTT. This sequence encodes CASSPGTGGLNTQYF. Supplemented by reference TRBV11-2 and TRBJ2-3, the full variable domain reads EAGVAQSPRYKIIEKRQSVAFWCNPISGHATLYWYQQILGQGPKLLIQFQNNGVVDDSQLPKDRFSAERLKGVDSTLKIQPAKLEDSAVYLCASSPGTGGLNTQYFGPGTRLTVL.